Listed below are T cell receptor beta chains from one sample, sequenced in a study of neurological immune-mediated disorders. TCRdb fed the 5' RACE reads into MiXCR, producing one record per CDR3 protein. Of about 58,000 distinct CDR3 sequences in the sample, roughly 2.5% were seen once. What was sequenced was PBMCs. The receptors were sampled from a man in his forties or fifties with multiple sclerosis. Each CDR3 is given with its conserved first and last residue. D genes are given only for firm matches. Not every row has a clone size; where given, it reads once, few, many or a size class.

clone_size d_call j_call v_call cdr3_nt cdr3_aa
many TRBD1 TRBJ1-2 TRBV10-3 TGTGCCATCAGTGAGAGAGGACAGGGGATTTGGGGGTATGGCTACACCTTC CAISERGQGIWGYGYTF
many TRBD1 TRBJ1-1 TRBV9 TGTGCCAGCAGCGGAACCCGGGACAGGGATGATGGTACTGAAGCTTTCTTT CASSGTRDRDDGTEAFF
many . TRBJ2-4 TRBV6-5 TGTGCCAGCAGCAGAGACCAGGTCAAAAACATTCAGTACTTC CASSRDQVKNIQYF
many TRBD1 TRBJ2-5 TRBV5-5 TGTGCCAGCAGCCGACAGCTACGGGACAGGGTTGTTGGAGAGACCCAGTACTTC CASSRQLRDRVVGETQYF
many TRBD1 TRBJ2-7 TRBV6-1 TGTGCCACCCGGAGGGACAGGGTGCTCCACGAGCAGTACTTC CATRRDRVLHEQYF
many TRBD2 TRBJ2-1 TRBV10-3 TGTGCCATCAGCGGGACTAGCGGTCTCAATGAGCAGTTCTTC CAISGTSGLNEQFF
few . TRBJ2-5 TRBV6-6 TGTGCCAGCAGCTCCATCGGGGGAGAGACCCAGTACTTC CASSSIGGETQYF
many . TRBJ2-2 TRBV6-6 TGTGCCATCAGGGGGGGGAACACCGGGGAGCTGTTTTTT CAIRGGNTGELFF
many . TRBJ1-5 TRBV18 TGTGCCAGCTCACCAGGGTCCCCCGATAGCAATCAGCCCCAGCATTTT CASSPGSPDSNQPQHF
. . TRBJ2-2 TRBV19 TGTGCCAGTACCCAGAGGGCAGGAGTTAACACCGGGGAGCTGTTTTTT CASTQRAGVNTGELFF
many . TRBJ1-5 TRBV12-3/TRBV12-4 TGTGCCAGCCGGTCGGATTTTTATCAGCCCCAGCATTTT CASRSDFYQPQHF
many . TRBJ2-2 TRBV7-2 TGTGCCAGCAGCTTAAAGAACACCGGGGAGCTGTTTTTT CASSLKNTGELFF
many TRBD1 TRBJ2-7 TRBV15 TGTGCCACCAACCGGGACAGGGGGCCCTACGAGCAGTACTTC CATNRDRGPYEQYF
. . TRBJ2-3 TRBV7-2 TGTGCCAGCAGCTTACCTACTAGCCCCAAGGCGCAGTATTTT CASSLPTSPKAQYF
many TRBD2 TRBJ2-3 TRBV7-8 TGTGCCAGCAGCCCCCGACTAGCGGGGGGGCTCTCAGATACGCAGTATTTT CASSPRLAGGLSDTQYF
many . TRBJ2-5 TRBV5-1 TGCGCCAGCAGCCCTAGCGCGCGTGGGGAGACCCAGTACTTC CASSPSARGETQYF
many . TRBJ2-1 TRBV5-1 TGCGCCAGCAGCTCCAACAGGGATTCCTACAATGAGCAGTTCTTC CASSSNRDSYNEQFF
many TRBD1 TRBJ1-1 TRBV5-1 TGCGCCAGCAGCTTGGGCAGGGGGCAACTAGTGATGAACACTGAAGCTTTCTTT CASSLGRGQLVMNTEAFF
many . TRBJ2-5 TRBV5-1 TGCGCCAGCAGCTTGGTTGGCAGACAAGAGACCCAGTACTTC CASSLVGRQETQYF
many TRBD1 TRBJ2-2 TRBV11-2 TGTGCCAGCAGCCCAAATGCCGGGACAGGTTACACCGGGGAGCTGTTTTTT CASSPNAGTGYTGELFF